A selection of T cell receptor beta chains follows, all from one sample in a study of T-cell memory formation after mild COVID-19. TCRdb re-called the 5' RACE reads with MiXCR, one entry per CDR3 protein. The repertoire has fewer than 250,000 distinct CDR3 sequences, approximately 15% of them found once; the top ten carry 2.1%. What was sequenced was PBMCs or a T cell subset sorted from them (not recorded which). These receptor sequences come from an adult woman who had mild COVID-19 (a few samples of this study predate the infection). Cell type and time point are not known. The CDR3 runs from the conserved cysteine through the conserved F or W. The D gene is left open where the match is weak. Size tells how often a clone was seen (once, few, many) or the class of an expanded clone, and some rows leave it out.

D gene: .; V gene: TRBV7-2; clone size: .; J gene: TRBJ2-1; CDR3 DNA: TGTGCCAGCAGCTTAGGTGGCCAGGGTTCCTACAATGAGCAGTTCTTC; CDR3 protein: CASSLGGQGSYNEQFF
D gene: TRBD2; V gene: TRBV4-1; clone size: few; J gene: TRBJ2-7; CDR3 DNA: TGCGCCAGCAGCCAAGATAGCGGGGGGAGCTCCTACGAGCAGTACTTC; CDR3 protein: CASSQDSGGSSYEQYF
D gene: TRBD2; V gene: TRBV20-1; clone size: few; J gene: TRBJ2-5; CDR3 DNA: TGCAGTGCCAGGGGGGCTAGCGGGAGTGAGACCCAGTACTTC; CDR3 protein: CSARGASGSETQYF
D gene: .; V gene: TRBV7-9; clone size: .; J gene: TRBJ2-7; CDR3 DNA: TGTGCCAGCAGCTTAGGCGGGACCCACGAGCAGTACTTC; CDR3 protein: CASSLGGTHEQYF
D gene: .; V gene: TRBV3-1; clone size: .; J gene: TRBJ2-3; CDR3 DNA: TGTGCCAGCAGCCAAGACGGGGCGAAGGCAGATACGCAGTATTTT; CDR3 protein: CASSQDGAKADTQYF
D gene: .; V gene: TRBV2; clone size: .; J gene: TRBJ1-1; CDR3 DNA: TGTGCCAGCAAGACACAGAACACTGAAGCTTTCTTT; CDR3 protein: CASKTQNTEAFF
D gene: TRBD1; V gene: TRBV18; clone size: many; J gene: TRBJ2-7; CDR3 DNA: TGTGCCAGCTCATCAACAGGGGGCTACGAGCAGTACTTC; CDR3 protein: CASSSTGGYEQYF
D gene: TRBD1; V gene: TRBV7-3; clone size: few; J gene: TRBJ2-2; CDR3 DNA: TGTGCCAGCAGCTCTGACAGGGGCGAATGGAACACCGGGGAGCTGTTTTTT; CDR3 protein: CASSSDRGEWNTGELFF
D gene: TRBD1; V gene: TRBV7-9; clone size: .; J gene: TRBJ2-7; CDR3 DNA: TGTGCCAGCAGCCGGACAGGGGACCGGGCCTACGAGCAGTACTTC; CDR3 protein: CASSRTGDRAYEQYF
D gene: .; V gene: TRBV29-1; clone size: many; J gene: TRBJ2-3; CDR3 DNA: TGCAGCGTACCCAGAGAGGGAAAAACAGATACGCAGTATTTT; CDR3 protein: CSVPREGKTDTQYF
D gene: TRBD1; V gene: TRBV5-4; clone size: few; J gene: TRBJ2-3; CDR3 DNA: TGTGCCAGCAGCCGGACAGGGCCAGATACGCAGTATTTT; CDR3 protein: CASSRTGPDTQYF
D gene: .; V gene: TRBV7-2; clone size: .; J gene: TRBJ2-7; CDR3 DNA: TGTGCCAGCAGCTTCCCAGGGAGAATAGGCTACGAGCAGTACTTC; CDR3 protein: CASSFPGRIGYEQYF
D gene: .; V gene: TRBV24-1; clone size: .; J gene: TRBJ1-1; CDR3 DNA: TGTGCCACCAGTGATTTGCATGTAGGGTTGTACACTGAAGCTTTCTTT; CDR3 protein: CATSDLHVGLYTEAFF
D gene: TRBD1; V gene: TRBV7-2; clone size: few; J gene: TRBJ2-5; CDR3 DNA: TGTGCCAGCAGCTTAGCTGACAGGGACCAAGAGACCCAGTACTTC; CDR3 protein: CASSLADRDQETQYF
D gene: .; V gene: TRBV7-2; clone size: many; J gene: TRBJ1-1; CDR3 DNA: TGTGCCAGCAGCAGCTGGGGGAACACTGAAGCTTTCTTT; CDR3 protein: CASSSWGNTEAFF
D gene: .; V gene: TRBV30; clone size: once; J gene: TRBJ2-1; CDR3 DNA: TGTGCCTGGAGTGTAGGAGTCGGGGGATACAATGAGCAGTTCTTC; CDR3 protein: CAWSVGVGGYNEQFF
D gene: TRBD1; V gene: TRBV6-6; clone size: few; J gene: TRBJ1-5; CDR3 DNA: TGTGCCAGCAGTCGGACAGGGTATAGCAATCAGCCCCAGCATTTT; CDR3 protein: CASSRTGYSNQPQHF
D gene: TRBD2; V gene: TRBV7-9; clone size: few; J gene: TRBJ2-2; CDR3 DNA: TGTGCCAGCAGCCGTCGACTAGCGAGGGGACCGAACACCGGGGAGCTGTTTTTT; CDR3 protein: CASSRRLARGPNTGELFF
D gene: TRBD2; V gene: TRBV19; clone size: few; J gene: TRBJ2-1; CDR3 DNA: TGTGCCAGTAGGCCTAGCGGGGGAAACAATGAGCAGTTCTTC; CDR3 protein: CASRPSGGNNEQFF
D gene: .; V gene: TRBV7-2; clone size: few; J gene: TRBJ2-7; CDR3 DNA: TGTGCCAGCAGCCCGAGGCGACCCCTCATCTCCTACGAGCAGTACTTC; CDR3 protein: CASSPRRPLISYEQYF
D gene: TRBD2; V gene: TRBV5-1; clone size: .; J gene: TRBJ2-1; CDR3 DNA: TGCGCCAGCAGCTTGGCCGGGACTAGCGGGATAAATGAGCAGTTCTTC; CDR3 protein: CASSLAGTSGINEQFF
D gene: TRBD2; V gene: TRBV7-2; clone size: .; J gene: TRBJ2-1; CDR3 DNA: TGTGCCAGCAGCATTAGCGGGAGGGCCTATTTCGGCGAGCAGTTCTTC; CDR3 protein: CASSISGRAYFGEQFF
D gene: .; V gene: TRBV7-9; clone size: .; J gene: TRBJ1-1; CDR3 DNA: TGTGCCAGCATCCTAGCAGCGCAGGGCGAAGCTTTCTTT; CDR3 protein: CASILAAQGEAFF
D gene: TRBD1; V gene: TRBV5-6; clone size: many; J gene: TRBJ2-1; CDR3 DNA: TGTGCCAGCAGCTTGCCAGGGGGCTCCTACAATGAGCAGTTCTTC; CDR3 protein: CASSLPGGSYNEQFF
D gene: .; V gene: TRBV20-1; clone size: .; J gene: TRBJ2-3; CDR3 DNA: TGCAGTGCTACACCCCCTGGGACCCGCACAGATACGCAGTATTTT; CDR3 protein: CSATPPGTRTDTQYF
D gene: .; V gene: TRBV7-9; clone size: few; J gene: TRBJ2-5; CDR3 DNA: TGTGCCAGCAGCGATAAAGGGCCCCCGAGTGAGACCCAGTACTTC; CDR3 protein: CASSDKGPPSETQYF
D gene: .; V gene: TRBV29-1; clone size: .; J gene: TRBJ2-5; CDR3 DNA: TGCAGCGTTGGGGGGTACCAAGAGACCCAGTACTTC; CDR3 protein: CSVGGYQETQYF
D gene: .; V gene: TRBV5-5; clone size: .; J gene: TRBJ1-2; CDR3 DNA: TGTGCCAGCAGCCCCGGGTCGGGGTGGACAACTAACTATGGCTACACCTTC; CDR3 protein: CASSPGSGWTTNYGYTF
D gene: .; V gene: TRBV6-5; clone size: .; J gene: TRBJ2-7; CDR3 DNA: TGTGCCAGCAGATACTCGAAGGTTGGTGGGCGCGAGCAGTACTTC; CDR3 protein: CASRYSKVGGREQYF
D gene: .; V gene: TRBV7-2; clone size: once; J gene: TRBJ2-7; CDR3 DNA: TGTGCCAGCAGCTTTCAAGTAAGCTCCTACGAGCAGTACTTC; CDR3 protein: CASSFQVSSYEQYF
D gene: .; V gene: TRBV11-1; clone size: few; J gene: TRBJ2-1; CDR3 DNA: TGTGCCAGCAGCTTAGAGATGGCAGGGGGACTTTGGAATGAGCAGTTCTTC; CDR3 protein: CASSLEMAGGLWNEQFF
D gene: .; V gene: TRBV5-1; clone size: many; J gene: TRBJ2-1; CDR3 DNA: TGCGCCAGCAGCTTCTCAGGTGCCAATGAGCAGTTCTTC; CDR3 protein: CASSFSGANEQFF
D gene: TRBD1; V gene: TRBV20-1; clone size: few; J gene: TRBJ2-7; CDR3 DNA: TGCAGTGCTAGTCTTGCGGCAGGGGGTTGGTACGAGCAGTACTTC; CDR3 protein: CSASLAAGGWYEQYF
D gene: .; V gene: TRBV30; clone size: few; J gene: TRBJ2-1; CDR3 DNA: TGTGCCTGGGCCTGGGGGGGCCCTCGCAATGAGCAGTTCTTC; CDR3 protein: CAWAWGGPRNEQFF
D gene: .; V gene: TRBV20-1; clone size: few; J gene: TRBJ1-2; CDR3 DNA: TGCAGTGCTAGTGCGTCGGGACGCCACTATGGCTACACCTTC; CDR3 protein: CSASASGRHYGYTF
D gene: .; V gene: TRBV20-1; clone size: .; J gene: TRBJ2-3; CDR3 DNA: TGCAGTGCTAGAGATCGGGGAGGTAGCACAGATACGCAGTATTTT; CDR3 protein: CSARDRGGSTDTQYF
D gene: TRBD1; V gene: TRBV7-3; clone size: many; J gene: TRBJ2-2; CDR3 DNA: TGTGCCAGCAGCCCAGGACAGGGGAACACCGGGGAGCTGTTTTTT; CDR3 protein: CASSPGQGNTGELFF
D gene: .; V gene: TRBV29-1; clone size: few; J gene: TRBJ1-2; CDR3 DNA: TGCAGCGTTTACTCGGACAACTATGGCTACACCTTC; CDR3 protein: CSVYSDNYGYTF
D gene: TRBD1; V gene: TRBV20-1; clone size: few; J gene: TRBJ2-3; CDR3 DNA: TGCAGTGCTAGAGATGGACAGGGGGCTGATACGCAGTATTTT; CDR3 protein: CSARDGQGADTQYF
D gene: .; V gene: TRBV2; clone size: few; J gene: TRBJ1-2; CDR3 DNA: TGTGCCAGCAGTGAGCAGGGAGTTAACTATGGCTACACCTTC; CDR3 protein: CASSEQGVNYGYTF
D gene: TRBD2; V gene: TRBV4-2; clone size: few; J gene: TRBJ2-7; CDR3 DNA: TGTGCCAGCAGCCAAGACGAGCGGGGGGTCCGAGAGCAGTACTTC; CDR3 protein: CASSQDERGVREQYF
D gene: .; V gene: TRBV6-1; clone size: .; J gene: TRBJ1-2; CDR3 DNA: TGTGCCGCAACTCCAGGCGGACTCTATGGCTACACCTTC; CDR3 protein: CAATPGGLYGYTF
D gene: .; V gene: TRBV10-3; clone size: many; J gene: TRBJ2-7; CDR3 DNA: TGTGCCATCAGTGGGCACGGGGTTCCCGAGCAGTACTTC; CDR3 protein: CAISGHGVPEQYF
D gene: .; V gene: TRBV12-3/TRBV12-4; clone size: .; J gene: TRBJ1-5; CDR3 DNA: TGTGCCAGCAGTTTGGGGGGTGCGAGCAATCAGCCCCAGCATTTT; CDR3 protein: CASSLGGASNQPQHF